This T cell receptor beta chain was identified in a study of cytomegalovirus exposure and HLA in healthy donors. About the study: Researchers previously reported finding more than 100 million unique TCR beta sequences from approximately 190 million T cells. In an early release, HLA-typed donors contributed some 88 million unique TCR sequences. Clustering assigned 81% of the roughly 400 genotyped donors to the Caucasian-associated ancestry cluster.

As regards this clone: Its cognate antigen is unknown.

In germline, CDR1 is SEHNR, CDR2 FQNEAQ (reference sequence). V was cut by 5 bases and J by 2 bases, with 6 bases left in between. The CDR3 covers 13 residues. Amplification used 60 Vbeta primers and 13 Jbeta primers. The data were produced by immunoSEQ multiplex PCR, yet TCRdb's version contains in-frame clones alone and is incomplete. The repertoire has over 150,000 clones, around three quarters of them found once; the top ten carry about 3.8%. Points from the study as a whole: Reports showed the classifier diagnosing cytomegalovirus status with high specificity and sensitivity.

Sample: PBMCs. The TCR comes from a man aged 25-45 years in good health and CMV-seropositive. The chain combines TRBV7-9 with TRBJ2-2; D unclear. The CDR3 DNA follows: TGTGCCAGCAGCGCAGAAAACACCGGGGAGCTGTTTTTT. Translation: CASSAENTGELFF.